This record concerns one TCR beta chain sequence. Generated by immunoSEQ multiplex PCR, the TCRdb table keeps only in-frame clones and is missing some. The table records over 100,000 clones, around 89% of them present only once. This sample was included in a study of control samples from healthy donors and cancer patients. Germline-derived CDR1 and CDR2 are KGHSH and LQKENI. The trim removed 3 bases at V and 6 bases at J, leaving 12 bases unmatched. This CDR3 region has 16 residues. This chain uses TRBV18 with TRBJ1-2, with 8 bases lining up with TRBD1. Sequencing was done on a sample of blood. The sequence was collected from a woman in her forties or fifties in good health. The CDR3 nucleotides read TGTGCCAGCTCACCTTCCGGACAGGGTAGAATGAATGGCTACACCTTC. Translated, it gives CASSPSGQGRMNGYTF.